This T cell receptor beta chain came from a study of blood T cell repertoires in COVID-19. Study background: Researchers got acute and convalescent COVID-19 samples from the United States, Italy and Spain. T cells, B-cell-depleted T cells, or PBMCs supplied cDNA or gDNA.

In germline, CDR1 is MNHEY, CDR2 SMNVEV (reference sequence). Trimming shortened V by 0 bases and J by 8 bases, and 10 bases separated the two germline ends. CDR3 length: 14 amino acids. Original analysis: Amplification from reference gene primers served as the basis for estimated nucleated cell counts. Assay: immunoSEQ multiplex PCR; the TCRdb copy retains only in-frame clones and omits some. The DNA gave D and trimming, while V, J and clone size come from that table. The sample records around 88,000 clones, 90% being singletons. Sequenced sample: peripheral blood. This chain links TRBV27 with TRBJ1-4; possible D gene TRBD1, 6 bases. The sequence came from a man in his 60s with acute or convalescent COVID-19. This chain's CDR3 is CASSLSQGIEKLFF. The DNA for the CDR3 is TGTGCCAGCAGTTTATCACAGGGAATAGAAAAACTGTTTTTT.